The 22 T cell receptor beta chains below were found in one sample sequenced in a study of OX40 agonist ivuxolimab in advanced cancers. Sequencing was performed with immunoSEQ multiplex PCR; in TCRdb, only in-frame clones are kept and a portion is missing. The sample has approximately 60,000 clones; about four fifths are singletons. The material sequenced was CD4+ or CD8+ T cells sorted from blood, taken in a trial of the OX40 agonist ivuxolimab. The receptors were sampled from an adult with an advanced solid tumor such as melanoma, head and neck, liver or kidney cancer.

A single count supports this clone. The rearrangement links TRBV6-6 to TRBJ1-1; 7 bases are shared with TRBD1. In germline, CDR1 is MNHNY, CDR2 SVGAGI (reference sequence). The V and J ends lost 2 bases and 4 bases, in that order; junction bases with no gene match: 4. The CDR3 has 14 amino acids. The chain's CDR3 is CASSYLPGGTEAFF. CDR3 coding DNA: TGTGCCAGCAGTTACCTACCAGGGGGCACTGAAGCTTTCTTT.

The V gene is TRBV19, the J gene TRBJ2-5; TRBD1 agrees at 8 bases. CDR1 is LNHDA and CDR2 is SQIVND in the germline V gene (reference sequence). This CDR3 has 14 residues. Trimming removed 5 bases from V and 1 base from J; junction bases left unmatched: 3. This CDR3 reads CASSPGQVQETQYF. The CDR3 DNA reads as TGTGCCAGTAGTCCGGGACAGGTCCAAGAGACCCAGTACTTC.

This clone appeared a few times. V and J are TRBV7-2 and TRBJ1-1, with 7 bases identical to TRBD1. J lost 0 bases, V lost 3 bases, and 4 bases had no gene match. The germline V gene has CDR1 SGHTA and CDR2 FQGNSA. CDR3 length: 15 residues. Written as DNA, the CDR3 is TGTGCCAGCAGCTTTTCGGACAGGCTGAACACTGAAGCTTTCTTT. Translating it yields CASSFSDRLNTEAFF. Combining the CDR3 with reference TRBV7-2 and TRBJ1-1 gives the whole variable domain GAGVSQSPSNKVTEKGKDVELRCDPISGHTALYWYRQSLGQGLEFLIYFQGNSAPDKSGLPSDRFSAERTGGSVSTLTIQRTQQEDSAVYLCASSFSDRLNTEAFFGQGTRLTVV.

The rearrangement joins TRBV10-1 to TRBJ1-2; a possible D gene is TRBD1 (6 bases). The CDR3 covers 14 residues. Trimming removed 1 base at V and 7 bases at J, with 13 bases between. The germline gives CDR1 WNHNN, CDR2 SYGVQD (reference sequence). The CDR3 coding sequence is TGCGCCAGCAGTGAGTTGGGGGCGATGGGTGGCTACACCTTC. As protein: CASSELGAMGGYTF.

This clone was picked up one time. V and J are TRBV13 and TRBJ2-7; D is uncertain. The CDR3 covers 15 residues. Germline V CDR1 and CDR2: PRHDT, FYEKMQ (reference sequence). Trimming took off 5 bases at V and 4 bases at J, with 18 bases between the two ends. The CDR3 region has the DNA TGTGCCAGCAGCCCCAATCCAACAAGAACATACGAGCAGTACTTC. This sequence encodes CASSPNPTRTYEQYF.

The rearrangement uses TRBV5-1 and TRBJ2-1; D possibly matches TRBD1 or TRBD2 (6 bases each). The germline V and J ends were trimmed by 5 bases and 0 bases, with 15 bases remaining between them. The CDR3 has 16 amino acids. In germline, CDR1 is SGHRS, CDR2 YFSETQ. The CDR3 spells CASSYVGGSSYNEQFF. The DNA for the CDR3 is TGCGCCAGCAGTTATGTAGGGGGGAGCTCCTACAATGAGCAGTTCTTC. Full variable domain (missing parts from reference TRBV5-1 and TRBJ2-1): KAGVTQTPRYLIKTRGQQVTLSCSPISGHRSVSWYQQTPGQGLQFLFEYFSETQRNKGNFPGRFSGRQFSNSRSEMNVSTLELGDSALYLCASSYVGGSSYNEQFFGPGTRLTVL.

This clone was picked up one time. This chain links TRBV19 with TRBJ1-2, with 8 bases aligning to TRBD1. V lost 4 bases to trimming and J lost 4 bases; unmatched junction nucleotides: 8. This CDR3 is built from 15 residues. Germline values: CDR1 LNHDA, CDR2 SQIVND (reference sequence). The CDR3 DNA is TGTGCCAGTAGTACTGGGACAGGTTCAATCTATGGCTACACCTTC. Its protein product is CASSTGTGSIYGYTF.

CDR3 residues: CASSRDTFYEQYF. The DNA for the CDR3 is TGTGCCAGCAGCCGGGACACCTTTTACGAGCAGTACTTC. J is TRBJ2-7 and V is TRBV5-6, with D possibly matching TRBD1 (6 bases). There are 13 residues in the CDR3. The ends were cut back, 4 bases at V and 4 bases at J, with 12 bases in the middle. The germline V gene has CDR1 SGHDT and CDR2 YYEEEE.

The V call is TRBV5-1, the J call TRBJ1-2; 7 nucleotides match TRBD1. This CDR3 comprises 15 residues. Per germline, CDR1 SGHRS and CDR2 YFSETQ. Trimming cost V 1 base and J 2 bases; bases outside gene matches: 5. CDR3 nucleotides: TGCGCCAGCAGCTTGTATGGGACAGACAACTATGGCTACACCTTC. Translation: CASSLYGTDNYGYTF.

This clone was detected only once. The chain uses TRBV5-6 and TRBJ2-5; possibly TRBD1 or TRBD2 for D (5 bases each). Trimming took 2 bases from V and 5 from J, leaving 28 bases between them. Germline V CDR1 and CDR2: SGHDT, YYEEEE. This CDR3 is built from 19 residues. Written as DNA, the CDR3 is TGTGCCAGCAGCTTTTTCACACAAACCCTTGAGGGGAAAGAGGAGACCCAGTACTTC. Amino acid sequence: CASSFFTQTLEGKEETQYF. The full variable domain, in which reference TRBV5-6 and TRBJ2-5 provide the parts outside the CDR3, is DAGVTQSPTHLIKTRGQQVTLRCSPKSGHDTVSWYQQALGQGPQFIFQYYEEEERQRGNFPDRFSGHQFPNYSSELNVNALLLGDSALYLCASSFFTQTLEGKEETQYFGPGTRLLVL.

The chain combines TRBV4-2 with TRBJ2-7; D possibly matches TRBD1 or TRBD2 (5 bases each). The germline V and J ends were trimmed by 1 base and 2 bases, with 15 bases remaining between them. Germline assignment: CDR1 LGHNA and CDR2 YNFKEQ. The CDR3 totals 16 residues. CDR3 loop: CASSQGGEGRAYEQYF. The CDR3 region has the DNA TGTGCCAGCAGCCAAGGAGGAGAGGGACGAGCCTACGAGCAGTACTTC.

This clone was seen only a few times. The chain couples TRBV7-9 to TRBJ2-5; 8 bases fit TRBD1. CDR1 and CDR2 from the germline V gene are SEHNR and FQNEAQ (reference sequence). The V gene end was trimmed by 5 bases and the J gene end by 2 bases; junction bases not matched to a gene: 10. The CDR3 runs to 16 residues. The CDR3 sequence is CASSPPFRQGQETQYF. The CDR3 region has the DNA TGTGCCAGCAGCCCACCCTTCCGACAGGGGCAAGAGACCCAGTACTTC.

Only a few counts were recorded for this clone. The chain carries TRBV5-1 and TRBJ2-1; weak D call: TRBD1 (6 bases). V was shortened by 2 bases and J by 2 bases, with 11 bases between the two germline ends. The CDR3 runs to 15 residues. CDR1 is SGHRS and CDR2 is YFSETQ in the germline V gene. CDR3 protein: CASSLQGTAYNEQFF. The CDR3 DNA reads TGCGCCAGCAGCTTACAGGGAACAGCCTACAATGAGCAGTTCTTC.

This chain links TRBV5-1 with TRBJ2-1, with 7 bases identical to TRBD1. V shed 5 bases and J 9 bases; nucleotides not matched to a gene: 11. The CDR3 runs to 14 residues. The V gene's germline CDR1 is SGHRS and CDR2 YFSETQ. The CDR3 reads CASRERTGQAEQFF. The DNA for the CDR3 is TGCGCCAGCAGAGAGAGGACAGGACAGGCTGAGCAGTTCTTC.

The V gene is TRBV29-1, the J gene TRBJ2-7; weak D call: TRBD1 (6 bases). CDR1 SQVTM and CDR2 ANQGSEA come from the germline V gene. The ends were cut back, 7 bases at V and 5 bases at J, with 18 bases in the middle. The CDR3 runs 13 residues. For the CDR3, the DNA is TGCAGCGCAATCAGGGGACCCCCGAACGAGCAGTACTTC. Its translation is CSAIRGPPNEQYF.

V gene TRBV19 combines with J gene TRBJ2-1; D may correspond to TRBD1 or TRBD2 (5 bases each). Per germline, CDR1 LNHDA and CDR2 SQIVND (reference sequence). The CDR3 sequence is 12 residues long. Trimming pared 5 bases from V and 6 bases from J, leaving 8 bases between. CDR3 sequence reads: CASSSGPNEQFF. Written as DNA, the CDR3 is TGTGCCAGTAGTTCGGGGCCCAATGAGCAGTTCTTC.

The chain recombines TRBV5-1 with TRBJ2-5; D possibly matches TRBD1 or TRBD2 (7 bases each). CDR1 and CDR2 from the germline V gene are SGHRS and YFSETQ. Trimming took off 2 bases at V and 9 bases at J, with 17 bases between the two ends. There are 14 residues in the CDR3. CDR3: CASSLGTGEGAQYF. CDR3 sequence (DNA): TGCGCCAGCAGCTTAGGAACAGGGGAGGGGGCCCAGTACTTC.

The chain recombines TRBV11-3 with TRBJ2-1; D is perhaps TRBD1 (6 bases). The CDR3 consists of 15 residues. Trimming removed 6 bases at V and 2 bases at J, with 14 bases between. Per the germline V gene, CDR1 is SGHNT and CDR2 is YENEEA. The CDR3 coding sequence is TGTGCCAGCAGTTCGGCAGGGGAGACCTACAATGAGCAGTTCTTC. Translated: CASSSAGETYNEQFF.

This chain joins TRBV21-1 and TRBJ1-5; the D call in the table, TRBD1, was not verified against the DNA. TRBV21-1 is reported as a pseudogene. The CDR3 contains 15 residues. DNA for the CDR3: TGTGCCAGCACCCCAACAGGGGATAGCAATCAGCCCCAGCATTTT. Amino acids: CASTPTGDSNQPQHF.

The CDR3 reads CASSREEAFRGDYGYTF. In nucleotides, the CDR3 is TGTGCCAGCAGCAGGGAGGAGGCCTTCAGAGGGGACTATGGCTACACCTTC. This rearrangement joins TRBV5-4 to TRBJ1-2, with D maybe TRBD1 (5 bases). V shed 4 bases and J shed 3 bases, with 22 bases lying between them. This CDR3 has 17 amino acids. CDR1 and CDR2 from the germline V gene are SGHNT and YYREEE (reference sequence).

This clone showed up just once. The V and J genes are TRBV7-2 and TRBJ2-1; TRBD2 matches at 7 bases. The CDR3 totals 15 residues. Per germline, CDR1 SGHTA and CDR2 FQGNSA. The V and J ends lost 3 bases and 8 bases, in that order; junction bases with no gene match: 10. The CDR3 DNA reads TGTGCCAGCAGCTTGGAAGCGGGGCCCAACTATGAGCAGTTCTTC. Protein sequence: CASSLEAGPNYEQFF.

The chain is built from TRBV6-1 and TRBJ1-1; D gene unclear. The length of the CDR3 is 14 residues. In germline, CDR1 is MNHNS, CDR2 SASEGT. V lost 0 bases, J lost 5 bases, and 10 bases lay in between. CDR3 nucleotide sequence: TGTGCCAGCAGTGAAGCGCTTGCGAAAACTGAAGCTTTCTTT. It yields the protein CASSEALAKTEAFF.